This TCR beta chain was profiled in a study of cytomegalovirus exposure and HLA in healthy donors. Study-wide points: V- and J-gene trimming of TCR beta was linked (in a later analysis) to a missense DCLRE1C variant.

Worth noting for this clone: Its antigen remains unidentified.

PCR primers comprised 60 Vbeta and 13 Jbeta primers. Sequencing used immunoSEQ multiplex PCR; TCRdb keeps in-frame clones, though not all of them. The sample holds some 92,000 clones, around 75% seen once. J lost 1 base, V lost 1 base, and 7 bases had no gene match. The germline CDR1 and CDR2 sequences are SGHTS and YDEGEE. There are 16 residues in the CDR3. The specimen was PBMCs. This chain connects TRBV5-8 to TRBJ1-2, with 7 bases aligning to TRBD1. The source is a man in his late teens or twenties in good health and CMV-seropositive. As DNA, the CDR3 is TGTGCCAGCAGCTTGTACGGGACAGCGAGTAACTATGGCTACACCTTC. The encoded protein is CASSLYGTASNYGYTF.